This T cell receptor beta chain comes out of a study of blood T cell repertoires in COVID-19. Only in-frame clones appear in the TCRdb table, and some are missing; sequencing was by immunoSEQ multiplex PCR. The sample has 100,000 to 150,000 clones; roughly 82% are singletons. The source is a human donor in a cohort sampled during active COVID-19. Sequencing input: peripheral blood.

The CDR3 spells CASSDRDRGRSGANVLTF. The CDR3, as DNA: TGTGCCAGTAGTGACCGGGACAGGGGGCGATCTGGGGCCAACGTCCTGACTTTC. The chain joins TRBV19 to TRBJ2-6; TRBD1 matches 12 bases. CDR3 length: 18 residues. Germline CDR1 reads LNHDA; CDR2 reads SQIVND (reference sequence). With V trimmed by 5 bases and J by 1 base, 6 bases remained unmatched.